The rows below give T cell receptor beta chains drawn from one sample of a study of T cell repertoires in cytomegalovirus infection. Using its own MiXCR run on the reads, TCRdb lists one record per CDR3 protein. This sample has approximately 990,000 distinct CDR3 sequences, with roughly 31% found just once. Their specific antigens are unknown. Sequencing was performed on cultured CD8+ T cells from PBMCs, taken from culture after CMV antigen stimulation. The origin of the receptors is a human donor in good health (CMV status not recorded). Some clones in this sample may be carry-over from other donors' samples. CDR3s leave out the opening cysteine and the closing phenylalanine or tryptophan. The order of the fields is J gene, V gene, CDR3 length, CDR3 protein.

j_gene: TRBJ1-2; v_gene: TRBV29-1; len: 11; CDR3aa: SVGQVTNYGYT
j_gene: TRBJ2-7; v_gene: TRBV5-1; len: 12; CDR3aa: ASSWRQAEGEQY
j_gene: TRBJ2-5; v_gene: TRBV24-1; len: 14; CDR3aa: ATSDWTGQGPETQY
j_gene: TRBJ2-3; v_gene: TRBV2; len: 13; CDR3aa: ASSGNQGSTDTQY
j_gene: TRBJ1-1; v_gene: TRBV6-6; len: 9; CDR3aa: AATGTGLAF
j_gene: TRBJ2-2; v_gene: TRBV7-2; len: 16; CDR3aa: ASSLAPGLAGVTGELF
j_gene: TRBJ2-1; v_gene: TRBV5-6; len: 14; CDR3aa: ASSLRGQGRYNEQF
j_gene: TRBJ1-2; v_gene: TRBV28; len: 17; CDR3aa: ASSFLLGQGAAGAYGYT
j_gene: TRBJ1-1; v_gene: TRBV12-5; len: 11; CDR3aa: ASGSGQVIEAF
j_gene: TRBJ1-2; v_gene: TRBV7-9; len: 15; CDR3aa: ASSPPPDRVETYGYT
j_gene: TRBJ2-5; v_gene: TRBV7-9; len: 15; CDR3aa: ASSLTYAGAIQETQY
j_gene: TRBJ1-2; v_gene: TRBV7-2; len: 9; CDR3aa: ASSLRHGYT
j_gene: TRBJ1-2; v_gene: TRBV7-4; len: 10; CDR3aa: ASSQGHEKAA
j_gene: TRBJ1-5; v_gene: TRBV6-2/TRBV6-3; len: 11; CDR3aa: ASNQGSNQPQH
j_gene: TRBJ2-2; v_gene: TRBV28; len: 12; CDR3aa: ASSAPRNTGELF
j_gene: TRBJ2-2; v_gene: TRBV12-3/TRBV12-4; len: 13; CDR3aa: ASSLGASNTGELF
j_gene: TRBJ2-5; v_gene: TRBV3-1; len: 13; CDR3aa: ASSPRTSHQETQY
j_gene: TRBJ2-3; v_gene: TRBV7-8; len: 14; CDR3aa: ASSSPRTGGADTQY
j_gene: TRBJ1-1; v_gene: TRBV9; len: 10; CDR3aa: ASSGRGTAAF
j_gene: TRBJ2-2; v_gene: TRBV24-1; len: 10; CDR3aa: ATSEGTGELF
j_gene: TRBJ2-1; v_gene: TRBV6-6; len: 11; CDR3aa: ASSYRGRDEQF
j_gene: TRBJ2-2; v_gene: TRBV12-5; len: 19; CDR3aa: ASGYLVYPGQGNANTGELF
j_gene: TRBJ2-7; v_gene: TRBV6-5; len: 14; CDR3aa: ASSSEFDRLTYEQY
j_gene: TRBJ2-7; v_gene: TRBV7-9; len: 12; CDR3aa: ASSPGDSSYEQY
j_gene: TRBJ2-1; v_gene: TRBV20-1; len: 13; CDR3aa: SANPVRGLYNEQF
j_gene: TRBJ1-1; v_gene: TRBV7-2; len: 13; CDR3aa: ASSLADRADTEAF
j_gene: TRBJ2-1; v_gene: TRBV6-5; len: 11; CDR3aa: ASSYSEAMEQF
j_gene: TRBJ2-7; v_gene: TRBV6-2/TRBV6-3; len: 12; CDR3aa: ASSFRDNSYEQY
j_gene: TRBJ1-4; v_gene: TRBV7-6; len: 14; CDR3aa: ASSLALGQINEKLF
j_gene: TRBJ1-1; v_gene: TRBV7-6; len: 15; CDR3aa: ASSLAGNGGAGTEAF
j_gene: TRBJ1-5; v_gene: TRBV11-2; len: 11; CDR3aa: ASTLEGNQPQH
j_gene: TRBJ2-5; v_gene: TRBV7-9; len: 12; CDR3aa: ASSATMDQETQY
j_gene: TRBJ1-2; v_gene: TRBV5-1; len: 13; CDR3aa: ASSLEGGRGYGYT
j_gene: TRBJ2-1; v_gene: TRBV7-9; len: 13; CDR3aa: ASSFGTGGLNEQF
j_gene: TRBJ2-5; v_gene: TRBV11-3; len: 20; CDR3aa: ASSLRLISRVTSGGLQETQY
j_gene: TRBJ1-1; v_gene: TRBV19; len: 11; CDR3aa: ASRGGMNTEAF
j_gene: TRBJ2-1; v_gene: TRBV12-3/TRBV12-4; len: 11; CDR3aa: ASRPLGLTPEF
j_gene: TRBJ1-2; v_gene: TRBV27; len: 15; CDR3aa: ASTPLALTGVEDGYT
j_gene: TRBJ1-2; v_gene: TRBV6-5; len: 13; CDR3aa: ASSFGARFNYGYT
j_gene: TRBJ1-6; v_gene: TRBV29-1; len: 11; CDR3aa: SVVVGDGSPLH
j_gene: TRBJ1-1; v_gene: TRBV20-1; len: 11; CDR3aa: SASQSGNTEAF
j_gene: TRBJ1-2; v_gene: TRBV7-8; len: 13; CDR3aa: ASSLEPGANYGYT
j_gene: TRBJ1-5; v_gene: TRBV19; len: 19; CDR3aa: VSSIDLLRGTAALGNQPQH
j_gene: TRBJ2-1; v_gene: TRBV7-2; len: 13; CDR3aa: ASSRQGLENNEQF
j_gene: TRBJ1-2; v_gene: TRBV20-1; len: 13; CDR3aa: SARVARGLGYGYT
j_gene: TRBJ2-7; v_gene: TRBV5-6; len: 12; CDR3aa: ASSFLRDSYEQY